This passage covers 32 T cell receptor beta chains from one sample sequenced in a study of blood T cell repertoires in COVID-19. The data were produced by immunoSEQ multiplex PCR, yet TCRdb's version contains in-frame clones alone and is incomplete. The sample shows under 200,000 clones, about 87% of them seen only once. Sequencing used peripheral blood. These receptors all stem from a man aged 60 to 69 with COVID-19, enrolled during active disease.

Written as DNA, the CDR3 is TGCGCCAGCAGCACACAGGGGGAAGAGACCCAGTACTTC. This sequence encodes CASSTQGEETQYF. This chain connects TRBV5-1 to TRBJ2-5; 8 positions match TRBD1. This CDR3 is built from 13 residues. Germline lookup yields CDR1 SGHRS and CDR2 YFSETQ. V lost 4 bases and J lost 3; bases outside the gene matches: 2. The full variable domain, in which reference TRBV5-1 and TRBJ2-5 provide the parts outside the CDR3, is KAGVTQTPRYLIKTRGQQVTLSCSPISGHRSVSWYQQTPGQGLQFLFEYFSETQRNKGNFPGRFSGRQFSNSRSEMNVSTLELGDSALYLCASSTQGEETQYFGPGTRLLVL.

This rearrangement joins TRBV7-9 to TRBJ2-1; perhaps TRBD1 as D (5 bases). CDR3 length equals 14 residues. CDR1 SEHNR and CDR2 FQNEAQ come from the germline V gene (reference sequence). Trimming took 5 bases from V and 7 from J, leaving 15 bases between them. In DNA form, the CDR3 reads TGTGCCAGCAGCCTCTCTCAAGGGGCGAATGAGCAGTTCTTC. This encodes CASSLSQGANEQFF.

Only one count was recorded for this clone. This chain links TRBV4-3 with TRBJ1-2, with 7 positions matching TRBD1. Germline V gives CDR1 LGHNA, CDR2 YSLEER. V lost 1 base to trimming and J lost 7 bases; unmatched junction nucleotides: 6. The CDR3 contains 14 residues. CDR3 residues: CASSQGQGFTGYTF. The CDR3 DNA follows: TGCGCCAGCAGCCAAGGACAGGGATTTACTGGCTACACCTTC.

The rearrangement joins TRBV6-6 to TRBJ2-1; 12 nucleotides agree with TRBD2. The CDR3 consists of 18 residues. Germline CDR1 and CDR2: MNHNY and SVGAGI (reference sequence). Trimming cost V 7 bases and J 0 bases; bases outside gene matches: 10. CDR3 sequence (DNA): TGTGCCAGCAATCGACTAGCGGGGGACCTATACTCCTACAATGAGCAGTTCTTC. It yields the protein CASNRLAGDLYSYNEQFF.

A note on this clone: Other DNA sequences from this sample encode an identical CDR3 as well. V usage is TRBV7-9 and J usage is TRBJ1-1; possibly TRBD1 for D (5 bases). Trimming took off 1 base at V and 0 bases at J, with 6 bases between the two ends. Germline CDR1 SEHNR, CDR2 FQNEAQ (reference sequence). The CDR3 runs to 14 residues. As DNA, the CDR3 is TGTGCCAGCAGCTTAGGACAGTTGAACACTGAAGCTTTCTTT. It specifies CASSLGQLNTEAFF.

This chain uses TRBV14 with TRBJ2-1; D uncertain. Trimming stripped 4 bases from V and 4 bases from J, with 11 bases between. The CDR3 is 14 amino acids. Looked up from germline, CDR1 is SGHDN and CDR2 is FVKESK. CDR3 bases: TGTGCCAGCAGCCCGACTGCCAGATACAATGAGCAGTTCTTC. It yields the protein CASSPTARYNEQFF.

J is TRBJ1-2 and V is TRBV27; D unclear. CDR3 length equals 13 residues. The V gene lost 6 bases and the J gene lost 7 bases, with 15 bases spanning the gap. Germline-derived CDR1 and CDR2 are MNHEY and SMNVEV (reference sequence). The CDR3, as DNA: TGTGCCAGCAGACCCTCCGGGTTTTCTGGCTACACCTTC. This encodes CASRPSGFSGYTF.

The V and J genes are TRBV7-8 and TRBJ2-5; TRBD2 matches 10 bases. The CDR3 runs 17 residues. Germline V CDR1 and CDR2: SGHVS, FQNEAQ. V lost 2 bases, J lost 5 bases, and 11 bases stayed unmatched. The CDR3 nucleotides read TGTGCCAGCAGCTTACCTAGCGGGGGCCCCTCGAGGGAGACCCAGTACTTC. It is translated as CASSLPSGGPSRETQYF.

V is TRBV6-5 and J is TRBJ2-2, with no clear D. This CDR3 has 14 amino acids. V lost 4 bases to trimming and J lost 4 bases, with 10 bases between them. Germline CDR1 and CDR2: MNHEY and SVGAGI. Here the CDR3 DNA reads TGTGCCAGCAGTTCCGATACAGCCACCGGGGAGCTGTTTTTT. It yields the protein CASSSDTATGELFF.

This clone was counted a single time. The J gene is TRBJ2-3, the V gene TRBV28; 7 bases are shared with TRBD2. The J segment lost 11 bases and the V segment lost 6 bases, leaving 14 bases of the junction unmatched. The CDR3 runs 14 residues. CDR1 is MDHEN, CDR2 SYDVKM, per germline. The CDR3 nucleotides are TGTGCCAGCAGACCGCCGGGACTACTTTACGGGCAGTATTTT. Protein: CASRPPGLLYGQYF.

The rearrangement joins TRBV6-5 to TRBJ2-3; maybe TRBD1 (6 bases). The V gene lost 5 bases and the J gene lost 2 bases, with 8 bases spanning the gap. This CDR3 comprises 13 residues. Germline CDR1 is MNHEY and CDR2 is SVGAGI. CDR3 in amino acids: CASSRQATDTQYF. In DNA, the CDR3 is TGTGCCAGCAGTCGACAGGCCACAGATACGCAGTATTTT.

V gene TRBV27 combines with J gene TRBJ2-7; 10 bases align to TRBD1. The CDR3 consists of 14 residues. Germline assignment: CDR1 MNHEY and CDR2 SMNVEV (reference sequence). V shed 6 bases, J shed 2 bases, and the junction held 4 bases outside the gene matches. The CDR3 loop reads CASSVGTGAYEQYF. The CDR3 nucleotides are TGTGCCAGCAGCGTCGGGACAGGGGCCTACGAGCAGTACTTC.

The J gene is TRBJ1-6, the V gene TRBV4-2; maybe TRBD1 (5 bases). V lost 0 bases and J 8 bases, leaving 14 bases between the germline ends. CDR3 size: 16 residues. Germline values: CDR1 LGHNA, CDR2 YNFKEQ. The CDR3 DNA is TGTGCCAGCAGCCAAGAGTTAGCAGGGCACTATTCACCCCTCCACTTT. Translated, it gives CASSQELAGHYSPLHF.

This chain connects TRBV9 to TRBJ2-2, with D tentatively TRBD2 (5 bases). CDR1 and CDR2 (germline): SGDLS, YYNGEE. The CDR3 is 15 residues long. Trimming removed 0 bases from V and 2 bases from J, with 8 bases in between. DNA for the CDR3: TGTGCCAGCAGCGTAGCGGGGAGCAACACCGGGGAGCTGTTTTTT. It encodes CASSVAGSNTGELFF.

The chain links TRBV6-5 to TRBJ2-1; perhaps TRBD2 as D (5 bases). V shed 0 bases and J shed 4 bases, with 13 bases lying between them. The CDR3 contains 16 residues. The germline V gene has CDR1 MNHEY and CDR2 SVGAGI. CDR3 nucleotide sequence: TGTGCCAGCAGTTACTCGAGTGCAGCGGTGTACAATGAGCAGTTCTTC. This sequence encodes CASSYSSAAVYNEQFF.

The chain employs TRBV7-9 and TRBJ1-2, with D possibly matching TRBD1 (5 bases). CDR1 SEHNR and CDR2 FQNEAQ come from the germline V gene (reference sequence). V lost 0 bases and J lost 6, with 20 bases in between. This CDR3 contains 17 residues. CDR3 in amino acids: CASSLAWTQGGKDGYTF. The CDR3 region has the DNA TGTGCCAGCAGCTTAGCATGGACGCAGGGAGGGAAGGATGGCTACACCTTC.

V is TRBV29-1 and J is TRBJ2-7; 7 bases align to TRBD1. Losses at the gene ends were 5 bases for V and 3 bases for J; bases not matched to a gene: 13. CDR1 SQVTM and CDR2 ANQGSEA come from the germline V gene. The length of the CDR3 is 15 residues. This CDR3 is CSVKEFRQGDYEQYF. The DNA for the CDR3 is TGCAGCGTTAAGGAATTCCGACAGGGTGACTACGAGCAGTACTTC.

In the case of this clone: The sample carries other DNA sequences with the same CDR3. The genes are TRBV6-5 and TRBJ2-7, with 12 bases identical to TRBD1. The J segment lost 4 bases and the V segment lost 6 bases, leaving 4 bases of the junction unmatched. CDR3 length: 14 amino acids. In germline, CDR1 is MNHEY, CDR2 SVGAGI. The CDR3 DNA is TGTGCCAGCAGAGTGGGACAGGGGGCTTACGAGCAGTACTTC. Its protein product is CASRVGQGAYEQYF.

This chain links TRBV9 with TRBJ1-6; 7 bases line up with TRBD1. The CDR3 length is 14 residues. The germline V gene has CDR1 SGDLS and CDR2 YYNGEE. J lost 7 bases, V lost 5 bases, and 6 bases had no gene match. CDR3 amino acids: CASSPGQNNSPLHF. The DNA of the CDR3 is TGTGCCAGCAGTCCGGGACAGAACAATTCACCCCTCCACTTT.

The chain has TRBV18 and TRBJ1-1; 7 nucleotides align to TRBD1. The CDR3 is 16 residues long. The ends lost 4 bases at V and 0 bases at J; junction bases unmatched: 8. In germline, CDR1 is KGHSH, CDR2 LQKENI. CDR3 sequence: CASSLSEQGMNTEAFF. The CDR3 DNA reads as TGTGCCAGCTCACTCTCTGAACAGGGGATGAACACTGAAGCTTTCTTT. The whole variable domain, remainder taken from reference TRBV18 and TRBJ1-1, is NAGVMQNPRHLVRRRGQEARLRCSPMKGHSHVYWYRQLPEEGLKFMVYLQKENIIDESGMPKERFSAEFPKEGPSILRIQQVVRGDSAAYFCASSLSEQGMNTEAFFGQGTRLTVV.

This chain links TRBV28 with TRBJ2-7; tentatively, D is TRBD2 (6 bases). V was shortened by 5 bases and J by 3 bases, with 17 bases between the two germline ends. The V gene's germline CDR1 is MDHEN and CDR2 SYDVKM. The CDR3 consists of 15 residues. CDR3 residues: CASSRSGTPIYEQYF. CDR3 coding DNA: TGTGCCAGCAGTCGCTCCGGGACTCCAATCTACGAGCAGTACTTC.

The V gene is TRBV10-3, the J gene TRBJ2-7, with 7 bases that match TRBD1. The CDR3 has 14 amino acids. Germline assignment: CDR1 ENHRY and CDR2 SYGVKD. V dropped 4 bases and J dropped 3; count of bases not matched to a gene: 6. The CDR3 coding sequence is TGTGCCATCAGTGGCTACCGGGACAGCTACGAGCAGTACTTC. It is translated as CAISGYRDSYEQYF.

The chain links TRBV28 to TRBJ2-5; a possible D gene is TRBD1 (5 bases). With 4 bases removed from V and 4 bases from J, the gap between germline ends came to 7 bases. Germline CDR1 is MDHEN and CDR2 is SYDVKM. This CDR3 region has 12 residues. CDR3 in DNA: TGTGCCAGCAGTTCAGGGCCAGAGACCCAGTACTTC. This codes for CASSSGPETQYF. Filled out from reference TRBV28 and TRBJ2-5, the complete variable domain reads DVKVTQSSRYLVKRTGEKVFLECVQDMDHENMFWYRQDPGLGLRLIYFSYDVKMKEKGDIPEGYSVSREKKERFSLILESASTNQTSMYLCASSSGPETQYFGPGTRLLVL.

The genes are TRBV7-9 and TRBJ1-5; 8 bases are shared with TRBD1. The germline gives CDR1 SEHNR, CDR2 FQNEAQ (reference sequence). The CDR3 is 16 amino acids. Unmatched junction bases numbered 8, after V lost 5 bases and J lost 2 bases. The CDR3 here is CASSGDRLRGNQPQHF. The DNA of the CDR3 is TGTGCCAGCAGCGGGGACAGGCTAAGGGGCAATCAGCCCCAGCATTTT.

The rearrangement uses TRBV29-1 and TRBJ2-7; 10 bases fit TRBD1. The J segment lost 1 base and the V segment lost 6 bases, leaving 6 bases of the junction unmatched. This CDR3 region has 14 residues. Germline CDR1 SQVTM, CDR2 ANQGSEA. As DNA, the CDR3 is TGCAGCGTCTCTCGGGGACAGGGGTCCTACGAGCAGTACTTC. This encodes CSVSRGQGSYEQYF.

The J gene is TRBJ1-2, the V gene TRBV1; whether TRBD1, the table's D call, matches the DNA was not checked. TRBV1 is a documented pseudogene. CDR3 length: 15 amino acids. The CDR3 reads CTSSLWTGANYGYTF. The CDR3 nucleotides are TGCACCAGCAGCCTATGGACAGGAGCTAACTATGGCTACACCTTC.

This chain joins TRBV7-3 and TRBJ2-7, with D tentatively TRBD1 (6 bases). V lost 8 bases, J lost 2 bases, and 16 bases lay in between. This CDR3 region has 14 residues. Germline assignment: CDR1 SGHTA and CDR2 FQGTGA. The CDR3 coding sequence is TGTGCCAGCGCGAAACAGGGTCCACCCTACGAGCAGTACTTC. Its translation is CASAKQGPPYEQYF.

CDR3 residues: CASSLDSGLLTGELFF. The CDR3 region has the DNA TGTGCCAGCAGCTTAGATTCTGGCCTCCTCACCGGGGAGCTGTTTTTT. The V gene is TRBV11-2, the J gene TRBJ2-2, with D uncertain. From germline, CDR1 is SGHAT and CDR2 FQNNGV. The CDR3 covers 16 residues. V shed 0 bases and J shed 4 bases, with 12 bases lying between them.

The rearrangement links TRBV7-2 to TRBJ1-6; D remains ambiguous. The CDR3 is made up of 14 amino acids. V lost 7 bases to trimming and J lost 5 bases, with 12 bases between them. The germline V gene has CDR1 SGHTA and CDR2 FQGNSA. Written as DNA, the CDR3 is TGTGCCAGCACCATCGGGAAGGATAATTCACCCCTCCACTTT. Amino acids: CASTIGKDNSPLHF.

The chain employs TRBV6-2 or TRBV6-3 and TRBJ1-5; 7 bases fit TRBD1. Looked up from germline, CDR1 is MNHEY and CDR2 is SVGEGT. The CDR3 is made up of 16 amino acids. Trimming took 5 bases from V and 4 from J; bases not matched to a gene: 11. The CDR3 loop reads CASSTWTGVLNQPQHF. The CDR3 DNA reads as TGTGCCAGCAGTACCTGGACAGGCGTCTTGAATCAGCCCCAGCATTTT.

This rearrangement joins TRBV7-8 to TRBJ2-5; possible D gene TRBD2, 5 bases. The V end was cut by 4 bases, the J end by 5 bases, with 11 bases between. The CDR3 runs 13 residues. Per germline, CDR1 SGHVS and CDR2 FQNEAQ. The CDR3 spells CASSSGEPETQYF. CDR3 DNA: TGTGCCAGCAGCTCTGGGGAGCCGGAGACCCAGTACTTC.

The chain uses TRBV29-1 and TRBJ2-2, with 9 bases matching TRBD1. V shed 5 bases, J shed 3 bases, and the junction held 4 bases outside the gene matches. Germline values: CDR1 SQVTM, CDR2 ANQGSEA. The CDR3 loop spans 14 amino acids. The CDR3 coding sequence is TGCAGCGTTAGGACAGGGGTAGACACCGGGGAGCTGTTTTTT. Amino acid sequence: CSVRTGVDTGELFF.